The 30 T cell receptor beta chains reported below all come from one sample, sequenced in a study of CD8+CD57+ T cells in acquired aplastic anemia. TCR beta VDJ and CDR3 were profiled, and genomic DNA was the template. TCRdb re-called the reads through MiXCR, storing one row per CDR3 protein. The repertoire consists of more than 100,000 distinct CDR3 sequences, with around 48% occurring once and the leading ten covering about 2.3%. The specimen sequenced was sorted CD4+, CD8+, or CD8+CD57+ T cells (not recorded which) from PBMCs. The receptor set was obtained from a human donor in good health, serving as a control.

This clonotype was picked up many times. The chain uses TRBV5-1 and TRBJ1-2; 8 bases are shared with TRBD1. J lost 8 bases, V lost 7 bases, and 10 bases had no gene match. The length of the CDR3 is 13 residues. Germline-derived CDR1 and CDR2 are SGHRS and YFSETQ. The CDR3 spells CASRDRMDRGYTF. CDR3 DNA sequence: TGCGCCAGCCGGGACAGGATGGATAGGGGCTACACCTTC.

As concerns this clonotype: An end of the junction does not agree with germline; a read error may underlie this. DNA for the CDR3: TGTGCCAGCAGCGGAGACGGGTCCCTCAGCTATGGCCACACCTTC. This codes for CASSGDGSLSYGHTF. This chain links TRBV7-2 with TRBJ1-2; D is uncertain. Germline V lookup: CDR1 SGHTA, CDR2 FQGNSA. This CDR3 region has 15 residues.

This clonotype was counted ten times or more. The V gene is TRBV20-1, the J gene TRBJ2-7, with a weak D call TRBD1 (6 bases). V lost 0 bases and J 0 bases, leaving 9 bases between the germline ends. The V gene's germline CDR1 is DFQATT and CDR2 SNEGSKA (reference sequence). There are 14 residues in the CDR3. The CDR3 protein is CSARDGQRSYEQYF. CDR3 coding DNA: TGCAGTGCTAGAGATGGACAGCGCTCCTACGAGCAGTACTTC.

The chain employs TRBV10-1 and TRBJ2-7; a weak D match, TRBD2 (6 bases). This CDR3 has 12 amino acids. The V gene's germline CDR1 is WNHNN and CDR2 SYGVQD (reference sequence). V was pared by 5 bases and J by 6 bases, with 11 bases between. The CDR3 DNA reads TGCGCCAGCAGTCAGATGGGGGGCGAGCAGTACTTC. This encodes CASSQMGGEQYF.

Worth noting for this clonotype: This could be a read error, since a much larger clone is one nucleotide away. This CDR3 is missing its conserved last phenylalanine or tryptophan, likely due to a read error. The CDR3 DNA sequence: TGTGCTAGTGGTTTGTGGGCAGGGGGTAAAGGTGAGCAGTTCCTC. This codes for CASGLWAGGKGEQFL. This chain uses TRBV12-5 with TRBJ2-1; 7 bases map to TRBD1. The V segment lost 2 bases and the J segment 9 bases; nucleotides outside the gene matches: 10. The CDR3 is 15 residues long. Germline V gene lookup returns CDR1 LGHNT and CDR2 FRNRAP.

Details on this clonotype: One base away lies a much larger clone, so this may be a sequencing read error. The chain joins TRBV25-1 to TRBJ1-2, with D perhaps TRBD1 (5 bases). Germline loops: CDR1 MGHDK, CDR2 SYGVNS. The CDR3 has 15 amino acids. CDR3 region: CACSEVGGMSYGYTF. DNA for the CDR3: TGTGCCTGCAGTGAAGTGGGGGGGATGTCCTATGGCTACACCTTC.

The V gene is TRBV15, the J gene TRBJ2-7, with 9 bases that match TRBD1. The CDR3 has 12 amino acids. The trim removed 3 bases at V and 6 bases at J, leaving 0 bases unmatched. The germline gives CDR1 LNHNV, CDR2 YYDKDF (reference sequence). Here the CDR3 reads CATSRDRGEQYF. The CDR3 nucleotides are TGTGCCACCAGCAGGGACAGGGGCGAGCAGTACTTC.

Regarding this clonotype: A much larger clone differs from this one at a single base, so this may be a read error. The chain has TRBV6-2 or TRBV6-3 and TRBJ2-2, with D perhaps TRBD2 (6 bases). This CDR3 is built from 13 residues. Germline CDR1 and CDR2: MNHEY and SVGEGT. The CDR3 sequence is CASSYSWDGGLFF. CDR3 DNA: TGTGCCAGCAGTTACTCGTGGGACGGGGGGCTGTTTTTT.

This chain links TRBV19 with TRBJ1-2; D is undetermined. Trimming cost V 4 bases and J 2 bases, with 14 bases left between them. CDR1 and CDR2 from the germline V gene are LNHDA and SQIVND (reference sequence). The CDR3 spans 15 residues. The CDR3 sequence: CASSTSGRNNYGYTF. The CDR3 nucleotides are TGTGCCAGTAGTACCTCAGGCAGGAACAACTATGGCTACACCTTC.

V gene TRBV15 combines with J gene TRBJ2-1; D ambiguous. From germline, CDR1 is LNHNV and CDR2 YYDKDF (reference sequence). This CDR3 comprises 13 residues. V lost 8 bases, J lost 5 bases, and 13 bases lay in between. The CDR3 DNA reads as TGTGCCACCGGAGCCGACTTCCACAATGAGCAGTTCTTC. Its translation is CATGADFHNEQFF.

This chain uses TRBV5-6 with TRBJ1-5; tentatively, D is TRBD1 (5 bases). The V end lost 2 bases, the J end lost 0 bases, and 12 bases lay between the germline ends. CDR1 is SGHDT, CDR2 YYEEEE, per germline. The CDR3 has 16 amino acids. The CDR3 DNA sequence: TGTGCCAGCAGCTTACGACGGGGACTTAGCAATCAGCCCCAGCATTTT. Amino acids: CASSLRRGLSNQPQHF.

The chain combines TRBV7-3 with TRBJ1-6; 9 positions agree with TRBD1. CDR1 and CDR2 (germline): SGHTA, FQGTGA. This CDR3 comprises 14 residues. J was trimmed by 10 bases and V by 4 bases; bases with no gene match: 5. CDR3 sequence reads: CASSSRDRDSPLHF. For the CDR3, the DNA is TGTGCCAGCAGCTCCCGGGACAGGGACTCACCCCTCCACTTT.

This clonotype occurred many times. This sequence joins TRBV6-4 and TRBJ2-2; the D gene is possibly TRBD2 (5 bases). Germline loops: CDR1 MRHNA, CDR2 SNTAGT. V was shortened by 4 bases and J by 1 base, with 10 bases between the two germline ends. The CDR3 covers 15 residues. CDR3 nucleotides: TGTGCCAGCAGTGCCACACGGGGGAACACCGGGGAGCTGTTTTTT. It translates to CASSATRGNTGELFF.

This clonotype was recorded many times. The chain uses TRBV12-3 or TRBV12-4 and TRBJ2-7; 7 positions agree with TRBD1. The junction had 11 bases not matched to a gene; V was cut back by 5 bases and J by 1 base. This CDR3 spans 16 amino acids. The DNA of the CDR3 is TGTGCCAGCAGTCTTGGACAGGTCGGATCATCCTACGAGCAGTACTTC. Protein product: CASSLGQVGSSYEQYF.

This clonotype occurred many times. DNA of the CDR3: TGTGCCTCCAAGGGGGGCTCGGGCACCGGGGAGCTGTTTTTT. It is translated as CASKGGSGTGELFF. J is TRBJ2-2 and V is TRBV19, with D perhaps TRBD1 or TRBD2 (6 bases each). The CDR3 runs to 14 residues. Germline V gene sequence: CDR1 LNHDA, CDR2 SQIVND (reference sequence). The V gene lost 11 bases and the J gene lost 4 bases, with 17 bases spanning the gap. Full variable domain (missing parts from reference TRBV19 and TRBJ2-2): DGGITQSPKYLFRKEGQNVTLSCEQNLNHDAMYWYRQDPGQGLRLIYYSQIVNDFQKGDIAEGYSVSREKKESFPLTVTSAQKNPTAFYLCASKGGSGTGELFFGEGSRLTVL.

The CDR3 sequence is CSVDHGTGEGQYF. The CDR3 coding sequence is TGCAGCGTCGACCACGGGACAGGGGAAGGTCAGTACTTC. The chain uses TRBV29-1 and TRBJ2-7; 10 bases match TRBD1. Unmatched junction bases numbered 12, after V lost 6 bases and J lost 10 bases. The germline CDR1 and CDR2 sequences are SQVTM and ANQGSEA. CDR3 length equals 13 residues.

The chain combines TRBV19 with TRBJ1-1; TRBD1 matches 10 bases. The J segment lost 4 bases and the V segment lost 3 bases, leaving 5 bases of the junction unmatched. The CDR3 consists of 15 residues. Germline lookup yields CDR1 LNHDA and CDR2 SQIVND (reference sequence). Here the CDR3 reads CASSIRQGARTEAFF. The CDR3 DNA reads TGTGCCAGTAGTATTCGACAGGGGGCGCGCACTGAAGCTTTCTTT.

Many counts were recorded for this clonotype. The CDR3 coding sequence is TGCGCCAGCAGCCAAGCCCCTGCGGCAGGGGTTATTAATTCACCCCTCCACTTT. Protein product: CASSQAPAAGVINSPLHF. The V gene is TRBV4-3, the J gene TRBJ1-6; D may be TRBD1 (6 bases). Germline V CDR1 and CDR2: LGHNA, YSLEER. Trimming pared 1 base from V and 6 bases from J, leaving 19 bases between. The CDR3 covers 18 residues.

The rearrangement uses TRBV11-1 and TRBJ2-7, with D hard to call. V lost 5 bases and J lost 7, with 12 bases in between. Germline CDR1 is SGHAT and CDR2 is FQDESV (reference sequence). There are 12 residues in the CDR3. The CDR3 nucleotides read TGTGCCAGCAGCGACCTTAGTGAGGAGCAGTACTTC. Its translation is CASSDLSEEQYF. Supplemented by reference TRBV11-1 and TRBJ2-7, the full variable domain reads EAEVAQSPRYKITEKSQAVAFWCDPISGHATLYWYRQILGQGPELLVQFQDESVVDDSQLPKDRFSAERLKGVDSTLKIQPAELGDSAMYLCASSDLSEEQYFGPGTRLTVT.

The CDR3 DNA is TGTGCCAGCAGTAGGACAGGGGTTAACTATGGCTACACCTTC. Its protein is CASSRTGVNYGYTF. V gene TRBV2 combines with J gene TRBJ1-2; 9 positions agree with TRBD1. The CDR3 loop spans 14 amino acids. The junction had 2 bases not matched to a gene; V was cut back by 5 bases and J by 1 base. Germline loops: CDR1 SNHLY, CDR2 FYNNEI.

Concerning this clonotype: A clone one base away is much larger, so this may be a read error. This chain joins TRBV6-1 and TRBJ2-7; 9 nucleotides agree with TRBD1. CDR1 is MNHNS, CDR2 SASEGT, per germline. Losses at the gene ends were 6 bases for V and 8 bases for J; bases not matched to a gene: 5. The CDR3 spans 12 residues. CDR3 loop: CASRDRGHKQYF. For the CDR3, the DNA is TGTGCCAGCAGGGACAGGGGCCACAAGCAGTACTTC.

The V gene is TRBV9, the J gene TRBJ1-4; 11 bases agree with TRBD1. The junction had 0 bases not matched to a gene; V was cut back by 7 bases and J by 7 bases. Germline CDR1 is SGDLS and CDR2 is YYNGEE. This CDR3 comprises 12 residues. CDR3 sequence reads: CASGTGGEKLFF. The CDR3 DNA follows: TGTGCCAGCGGGACAGGGGGTGAAAAACTGTTTTTT.

The rearrangement uses TRBV7-2 and TRBJ2-7; no definite D call. The CDR3 totals 12 residues. The V end lost 5 bases, the J end lost 4 bases, and 9 bases lay between the germline ends. The germline gives CDR1 SGHTA, CDR2 FQGNSA. This CDR3 reads CASSGDSYEQYV. The CDR3 nucleotides are TGTGCCAGCAGCGGAGATTCGTACGAGCAGTACGTC.

DNA of the CDR3: TGCAGTGCTAGGATAGCGGGGACCTCCTACGAGCAGTACTTC. This sequence encodes CSARIAGTSYEQYF. The gene calls are TRBV20-1 and TRBJ2-7; 8 positions agree with TRBD2. V was clipped by 3 bases and J by 0 bases; unmatched bases: 4. This CDR3 is 14 amino acids long. CDR1 is DFQATT, CDR2 SNEGSKA, per germline (reference sequence).

CDR3 loop: CASSHMGDYTF. The CDR3 DNA follows: TGTGCCAGTAGTCATATGGGGGACTACACCTTC. The rearrangement uses TRBV19 and TRBJ1-2, with D tentatively TRBD1 (5 bases). CDR3 length: 11 residues. Germline CDR1 LNHDA, CDR2 SQIVND (reference sequence). V was clipped by 5 bases and J by 10 bases, with 11 bases between them.

The V gene is TRBV19, the J gene TRBJ1-1, with a weak D call TRBD1 (5 bases). V was cut by 4 bases and J by 8 bases, with 5 bases left in between. CDR3 length equals 10 residues. Germline V CDR1 and CDR2: LNHDA, SQIVND (reference sequence). The CDR3 spells CASSNREAFF. The CDR3 nucleotides read TGTGCCAGTAGTAACAGGGAAGCTTTCTTT. Looking up the rest from reference TRBV19 and TRBJ1-1 gives the full variable domain: DGGITQSPKYLFRKEGQNVTLSCEQNLNHDAMYWYRQDPGQGLRLIYYSQIVNDFQKGDIAEGYSVSREKKESFPLTVTSAQKNPTAFYLCASSNREAFFGQGTRLTVV.

The rearrangement uses TRBV15 and TRBJ2-7; TRBD1 agrees at 8 bases. There are 14 residues in the CDR3. Germline V gene sequence: CDR1 LNHNV, CDR2 YYDKDF (reference sequence). Losses at the gene ends were 5 bases for V and 2 bases for J; bases not matched to a gene: 5. The CDR3 region is CATSPGTGTYEQYF. The CDR3 DNA sequence: TGTGCCACCAGCCCCGGGACAGGAACCTACGAGCAGTACTTC.

This clonotype has at least ten counts. The V call is TRBV6-4, the J call TRBJ2-7; 8 bases map to TRBD1. Germline V gene lookup returns CDR1 MRHNA and CDR2 SNTAGT. The CDR3 is 16 residues long. The J segment lost 3 bases and the V segment lost 2 bases, leaving 9 bases of the junction unmatched. The CDR3 spells CASSDEADRAGYEQYF. For the CDR3, the DNA is TGTGCCAGCAGTGACGAGGCGGACAGGGCCGGCTACGAGCAGTACTTC.

The chain combines TRBV10-3 with TRBJ2-7, with 13 nucleotides matching TRBD2. The V segment lost 6 bases and the J segment 4 bases; nucleotides outside the gene matches: 3. The CDR3 sequence is 14 residues long. Germline CDR1 ENHRY, CDR2 SYGVKD. The chain's CDR3 is CAISMTSGGYEQYF. In DNA form, the CDR3 reads TGTGCCATCAGCATGACTAGCGGGGGGTACGAGCAGTACTTC.

The rearrangement uses TRBV10-3 and TRBJ1-3; the D is unclear. Looked up from germline, CDR1 is ENHRY and CDR2 is SYGVKD. The CDR3 loop spans 14 amino acids. Trimming took 3 bases from V and 0 from J, leaving 6 bases between them. This CDR3 reads CAISERVSGNTIYF. CDR3 nucleotide sequence: TGTGCCATCAGTGAAAGGGTCTCTGGAAACACCATATATTTT.